The next 16 T cell receptor beta chains were all read from a single sample in a study of regulatory T cells in long-lasting Graves disease. The TCR beta library used iRepertoire HTBI primers with Arm-PCR amplification of CDR3. TCRdb re-called the multiplex PCR reads with MiXCR, one entry per CDR3 protein. Here the sample spans 300,000 to 500,000 distinct CDR3 sequences, around 20% being singletons. The sample's time point: persistent/refractory GD, antithyroid drugs over 5 years with positive TRAb. The TCR library was made from RNA extracted from PBMCs. The sequencing here drew on peripheral blood mononuclear cells (PBMCs), taken when the disease was refractory, from a patient treated with antithyroid drugs. The receptor source for this set is a female donor with Graves disease.

This clonotype was counted at least ten times. This chain links TRBV15 with TRBJ1-1; 8 positions agree with TRBD1. Germline V gene data show CDR1 as LNHNV and CDR2 as YYDKDF (reference sequence). The CDR3 sequence is 13 residues long. V shed 4 bases, J shed 7 bases, and the junction held 5 bases outside the gene matches. The CDR3 DNA is TGTGCCACCAGCACTGACAGGGGAAGTGAAGCTTTCTTT. As protein: CATSTDRGSEAFF.

Many counts were recorded for this clonotype. This sequence joins TRBV3-1 and TRBJ1-1; D call uncertain. The V end was cut by 4 bases, the J end by 0 bases, with 6 bases between. CDR3 size: 13 residues. CDR1 and CDR2 (germline): LGHDT, YNNKEL (reference sequence). This chain's CDR3 is CASSPQVNTEAFF. The CDR3 region has the DNA TGTGCCAGCAGCCCTCAGGTGAACACTGAAGCTTTCTTT.

The rearrangement links TRBV7-6 to TRBJ1-1; a weak D match, TRBD1 (5 bases). Trimming removed 4 bases from V and 7 bases from J, with 13 bases in between. CDR1 is SGHVS, CDR2 FNYEAQ, per germline. The CDR3 loop spans 13 amino acids. For the CDR3, the DNA is TGTGCCAGCAGCTCCGACCACAGGCTTGAAGCTTTCTTT. This encodes CASSSDHRLEAFF. The variable domain in full, completed from reference TRBV7-6 and TRBJ1-1, reads GAGVSQSPRYKVTKRGQDVALRCDPISGHVSLYWYRQALGQGPEFLTYFNYEAQQDKSGLPNDRFSAERPEGSISTLTIQRTEQRDSAMYRCASSSDHRLEAFFGQGTRLTVV.

This clonotype turned up a few times. The rearrangement uses TRBV3-1 and TRBJ2-4; 7 bases match TRBD2. CDR3 length: 17 amino acids. Germline trimming cut 1 base from V and 4 bases from J; bases unmatched to any gene: 10. Germline V gene data show CDR1 as LGHDT and CDR2 as YNNKEL (reference sequence). The CDR3 DNA reads as TGTGCCAGCAGCCAAGCTGTGGCGGGAGAGAGAAAAAACATTCAGTACTTC. As protein: CASSQAVAGERKNIQYF.

The chain recombines TRBV7-2 with TRBJ2-3; D remains ambiguous. V gave up 5 bases and J gave up 0 bases, with 12 bases separating them. The CDR3 is 15 residues long. In germline, CDR1 is SGHTA, CDR2 FQGNSA. This CDR3 reads CASSVDGSSTDTQYF. The CDR3 DNA sequence: TGTGCCAGCAGCGTGGACGGTTCTAGCACAGATACGCAGTATTTT.

This clonotype was picked up a small number of times. The rearrangement links TRBV7-2 to TRBJ2-5; 7 bases align to TRBD2. Per germline, CDR1 SGHTA and CDR2 FQGNSA. Trimming cost V 2 bases and J 4 bases; bases outside gene matches: 10. This CDR3 is built from 16 residues. The CDR3 loop is CASSLNFAGVGETQYF. CDR3 coding DNA: TGTGCCAGCAGCTTAAATTTTGCGGGGGTAGGAGAGACCCAGTACTTC.

Many counts were recorded for this clonotype. The chain joins TRBV2 to TRBJ2-7; 12 bases agree with TRBD2. This CDR3 has 15 residues. Trimming took 1 base from V and 3 from J; bases not matched to a gene: 1. Germline CDR1 SNHLY, CDR2 FYNNEI. The CDR3 nucleotides read TGTGCCAGCAGTGAAGGGACTAGCGGGAACTACGAGCAGTACTTC. Its protein is CASSEGTSGNYEQYF. The entire variable domain, with the rest obtained from reference TRBV2 and TRBJ2-7, is as follows: EPEVTQTPSHQVTQMGQEVILRCVPISNHLYFYWYRQILGQKVEFLVSFYNNEISEKSEIFDDQFSVERPDGSNFTLKIRSTKLEDSAMYFCASSEGTSGNYEQYFGPGTRLTVT.

The V gene is TRBV6-1, the J gene TRBJ1-1, with D perhaps TRBD1 (5 bases). The CDR3 spans 14 residues. Germline V gene sequence: CDR1 MNHNS, CDR2 SASEGT. Deletions cut 1 base from V and 1 base from J, with 7 bases between. CDR3 in amino acids: CASSEGGRNTEAFF. CDR3 in DNA: TGTGCCAGCAGTGAAGGGGGCCGGAACACTGAAGCTTTCTTT.

This clonotype has just a few counts. This sequence joins TRBV4-2 and TRBJ2-1; 7 nucleotides align to TRBD2. V lost 0 bases to trimming and J lost 10 bases; unmatched junction nucleotides: 12. Germline CDR1 reads LGHNA; CDR2 reads YNFKEQ. This CDR3 region has 16 residues. The CDR3 region is CASSQDPLAAWREQFF. The CDR3 nucleotides read TGTGCCAGCAGCCAAGACCCCCTAGCGGCTTGGAGGGAGCAGTTCTTC.

The V gene is TRBV4-1, the J gene TRBJ2-7; a possible D gene is TRBD2 (6 bases). The CDR3 is made up of 16 amino acids. Between the trimmed V and J ends, which lost 2 bases and 4 bases, there was a span of 18 bases. Germline V gene data show CDR1 as MGHRA and CDR2 as YSYEKL. CDR3 protein: CASSQILTGAGYEQYF. The CDR3 bases are TGCGCCAGCAGCCAAATTTTGACGGGAGCGGGTTACGAGCAGTACTTC.

With regard to this clonotype: A much larger clone is a single base away; this may be a read error. The chain recombines TRBV28 with TRBJ2-5, with 8 bases that match TRBD1. Germline lookup yields CDR1 MDHEN and CDR2 SYDVKM. This CDR3 region has 15 residues. Trimming cost V 6 bases and J 1 base; bases outside gene matches: 7. The CDR3 here is CASSLGRGPQETQYF. The DNA for the CDR3 is TGTGCCAGCAGCCTGGGCAGGGGGCCCCAAGAGACCCAGTACTTC.

This clonotype was counted many times. The chain joins TRBV7-8 to TRBJ2-7; TRBD1 is a possible D gene (6 bases). The germline CDR1 and CDR2 sequences are SGHVS and FQNEAQ. Trimming cost V 4 bases and J 7 bases, with 17 bases left between them. This CDR3 region has 14 residues. The CDR3 protein is CASSSKTGTWEQYF. CDR3 in DNA: TGTGCCAGCAGCTCGAAGACAGGCACATGGGAGCAGTACTTC.

There are many counts of this clonotype. The J gene is TRBJ2-7, the V gene TRBV19; no reliable D call. The CDR3 is 14 amino acids. Germline V gives CDR1 LNHDA, CDR2 SQIVND (reference sequence). V was trimmed by 1 base and J by 2 bases, leaving 9 bases between them. In nucleotides, the CDR3 is TGTGCCAGTAGTATAGTGCACGCCACCTACGAGCAGTACTTC. Translation gives CASSIVHATYEQYF.

This clonotype was picked up a small number of times. The chain is built from TRBV7-8 and TRBJ2-2; D ambiguous. The V and J ends lost 2 bases and 6 bases respectively, with 16 bases between them. The CDR3 is 16 residues long. CDR1 and CDR2 from the germline V gene are SGHVS and FQNEAQ. The chain's CDR3 is CASSLLRWNDPGELFF. In DNA, the CDR3 is TGTGCCAGCAGCTTATTAAGGTGGAACGACCCCGGGGAGCTGTTTTTT. Full variable domain (rest looked up from reference TRBV7-8 and TRBJ2-2): GAGVSQSPRYKVAKRGQDVALRCDPISGHVSLFWYQQALGQGPEFLTYFQNEAQLDKSGLPSDRFFAERPEGSVSTLKIQRTQQEDSAVYLCASSLLRWNDPGELFFGEGSRLTVL.

The rearrangement joins TRBV20-1 to TRBJ2-5; 13 bases agree with TRBD2. V shed 5 bases, J shed 5 bases, and the junction held 8 bases outside the gene matches. The CDR3 has 15 amino acids. CDR1 is DFQATT, CDR2 SNEGSKA, per germline (reference sequence). The CDR3 reads CSAVLAGGPVETQYF. The CDR3 nucleotides are TGCAGTGCTGTACTAGCGGGAGGGCCAGTTGAGACCCAGTACTTC.

The chain carries TRBV14 and TRBJ2-7; tentative D call: TRBD1 (6 bases). Trimming removed 0 bases from V and 4 bases from J, with 10 bases in between. Germline assignment: CDR1 SGHDN and CDR2 FVKESK. The CDR3 is 14 amino acids. The CDR3 sequence: CASSQDRTDYEQYF. The CDR3 region has the DNA TGTGCCAGCAGCCAAGATAGGACAGATTACGAGCAGTACTTC.